This TCR beta chain comes out of a study of blood T cell repertoires in COVID-19. Germline lookup yields CDR1 SGHVS and CDR2 FNYEAQ. The V gene end was trimmed by 7 bases and the J gene end by 2 bases; junction bases not matched to a gene: 8. The CDR3 has 16 amino acids. In the original processing: Researchers report that nucleated cell counts were estimated from reference gene primer amplification. The assay was immunoSEQ multiplex PCR, and TCRdb's table has in-frame clones only and misses some. The DNA gave D and trimming, while V, J and clone size come from that table. The table has tens of thousands of clones, roughly 81% seen once.

The sample comprised peripheral blood. The chain combines TRBV7-6 with TRBJ2-4; 10 bases align to TRBD1. This clonotype originated in a woman between 65 and 79 years old with acute or convalescent COVID-19. DNA of the CDR3: TGTGCCAGCACCCCGGGGACAGGGGACCCCAAAAACATTCAGTACTTC. The encoded protein is CASTPGTGDPKNIQYF.